This entry features one TCR beta chain sequence. The antigen remains unidentified. The data were taken from a study of monozygotic twins with inflammatory bowel disease. After re-calling the 5' RACE reads, TCRdb lists one entry per CDR3 protein, DNA absent. The specimen's table records 190,000 or so distinct CDR3 sequences. Germline-derived CDR1 and CDR2 are SGHRS and YFSETQ. This CDR3 has 17 residues. Study-level points and caveats: For IBD, no single strong associated signal or clonotype was supported.

The V and J genes are TRBV5-1 and TRBJ2-7; the D call of TRBD1 rests on TCRdb alone, since no DNA is present to check it. This clonotype was obtained from a human donor with ulcerative colitis or Crohn's disease, or a healthy co-twin of an affected twin (not recorded which). Sequenced material: blood. The CDR3 region is CASSLLLDRPGRGEQYF. Combining the CDR3 with reference TRBV5-1 and TRBJ2-7 gives the whole variable domain KAGVTQTPRYLIKTRGQQVTLSCSPISGHRSVSWYQQTPGQGLQFLFEYFSETQRNKGNFPGRFSGRQFSNSRSEMNVSTLELGDSALYLCASSLLLDRPGRGEQYFGPGTRLTVT.